The next 3 T cell receptor beta chains were all read from a single sample in a study of T cell repertoires in cytomegalovirus infection. Via MiXCR, TCRdb re-called the reads, giving one row per CDR3 protein. The table shows tens of thousands of distinct CDR3 sequences, with under 4.5% occurring only once. The sample consisted of PBMCs. Receptors were obtained from a human donor in good health (CMV status not recorded). Some clones in this sample may be carry-over from other donors' samples.

There are many counts of this clonotype. J is TRBJ2-5 and V is TRBV7-9, with D maybe TRBD1 (6 bases). The CDR3 extends over 13 amino acids. Trimming took off 5 bases at V and 2 bases at J, with 9 bases between the two ends. Germline V gives CDR1 SEHNR, CDR2 FQNEAQ (reference sequence). The CDR3 reads CASSLGTQETQYF. The DNA of the CDR3 is TGTGCCAGCAGCCTGGGGACACAAGAGACCCAGTACTTC.

The sample holds many counts of this clonotype. The rearrangement uses TRBV28 and TRBJ2-7, with D possibly being TRBD2 (5 bases). Germline CDR1 reads MDHEN; CDR2 reads SYDVKM. The CDR3 runs 12 residues. V lost 6 bases, J lost 5 bases, and 11 bases lay in between. The CDR3 DNA reads TGTGCCAGCAGACACCGGGGAAACGAGCAGTACTTC. It yields the protein CASRHRGNEQYF.

This clonotype was picked up many times. J is TRBJ1-6 and V is TRBV7-2, with D possibly being TRBD1 (6 bases). Germline V CDR1 and CDR2: SGHTA, FQGNSA. The length of the CDR3 is 15 residues. V lost 4 bases and J 10 bases, leaving 17 bases between the germline ends. CDR3 region: CASSSRTGFESPLHF. Written as DNA, the CDR3 is TGTGCCAGCAGCTCCCGAACAGGGTTTGAGTCACCCCTCCACTTT.